The 30 T cell receptor beta chains reported below all come from one sample, sequenced in a study of CD8 T cells in Susac syndrome. When the RNA was reverse transcribed, random hexamers were used with an input of roughly 0.45 to 1 ug. TCRdb itself ran the immunoSEQ multiplex PCR reads through MiXCR, one entry per CDR3 protein. This table holds around 130,000 distinct CDR3 sequences, 90% to 95% found once. Input material: CD4+ T cells from PBMCs. The source is a human donor with multiple sclerosis.

The chain links TRBV29-1 to TRBJ2-2, with 8 bases lining up with TRBD1. The junction had 5 bases not matched to a gene; V was cut back by 3 bases and J by 5 bases. The CDR3 covers 14 residues. Looked up from germline, CDR1 is SQVTM and CDR2 is ANQGSEA. This chain's CDR3 is CSVEDRVYTGELFF. As DNA, the CDR3 is TGCAGCGTTGAGGACAGGGTCTATACCGGGGAGCTGTTTTTT.

This rearrangement joins TRBV2 to TRBJ1-1, with D perhaps matching TRBD1 (6 bases). V was cut by 7 bases and J by 5 bases, with 14 bases left in between. The CDR3 extends over 13 amino acids. CDR1 and CDR2 from the germline V gene are SNHLY and FYNNEI. The CDR3 nucleotides are TGTGCCAGCAACCCTCAGGGGTTAACTGAAGCTTTCTTT. Its protein is CASNPQGLTEAFF.

The chain is built from TRBV29-1 and TRBJ2-1; D ambiguous. The germline V and J ends were trimmed by 4 bases and 3 bases, with 10 bases remaining between them. The CDR3 covers 13 residues. Germline V lookup: CDR1 SQVTM, CDR2 ANQGSEA. CDR3 residues: CSVGTPNYNEQFF. The DNA of the CDR3 is TGCAGCGTTGGAACCCCTAACTACAATGAGCAGTTCTTC.

The gene calls are TRBV24-1 and TRBJ2-3, with 7 positions matching TRBD1. Trimming took 0 bases from V and 5 from J; bases not matched to a gene: 1. Germline V CDR1 and CDR2: KGHDR, SFDVKD. The CDR3 runs to 14 residues. The CDR3 here is CATSDLRQGDTQYF. In DNA, the CDR3 is TGTGCCACCAGTGATTTGCGACAGGGAGATACGCAGTATTTT.

V usage is TRBV29-1 and J usage is TRBJ2-5; no clear D gene. The germline gives CDR1 SQVTM, CDR2 ANQGSEA. Trimming took 3 bases from V and 4 from J, leaving 3 bases between them. CDR3 length: 10 residues. CDR3 DNA sequence: TGCAGCGTTGAGGTAGAGACCCAGTACTTC. This sequence encodes CSVEVETQYF.

The V call is TRBV10-3, the J call TRBJ2-7; 9 positions agree with TRBD2. V trimming: 0 bases; J trimming: 5 bases; junction bases outside the gene matches: 5. CDR3 size: 15 residues. Germline-derived CDR1 and CDR2 are ENHRY and SYGVKD. CDR3 sequence reads: CAISESAGGPNEQYF. In DNA, the CDR3 is TGTGCCATCAGTGAGTCGGCGGGGGGGCCCAACGAGCAGTACTTC.

The V and J genes are TRBV5-4 and TRBJ1-2, with D possibly being TRBD1 (5 bases). V was cut by 4 bases and J by 8 bases, with 21 bases left in between. Germline V gene data show CDR1 as SGHNT and CDR2 as YYREEE (reference sequence). The CDR3 loop spans 15 amino acids. Here the CDR3 DNA reads TGTGCCAGCAGCCGCAATCAGGGTATTCGAATGGGCTACACCTTC. It is translated as CASSRNQGIRMGYTF.

The chain links TRBV28 to TRBJ2-3, with TRBD2 identical over 8 bases. Germline V CDR1 and CDR2: MDHEN, SYDVKM. The junction had 12 bases not matched to a gene; V was cut back by 4 bases and J by 6 bases. The CDR3 consists of 16 residues. The CDR3 reads CASSSPGLGLPDTQYF. The CDR3 bases are TGTGCCAGCAGTTCCCCGGGACTAGGATTACCGGATACGCAGTATTTT.

The chain carries TRBV19 and TRBJ1-5; 9 nucleotides line up with TRBD1. CDR1 is LNHDA and CDR2 is SQIVND in the germline V gene (reference sequence). J gave up 2 bases and V 5 bases, and 4 bases lay outside the gene matches. This CDR3 spans 15 amino acids. The DNA of the CDR3 is TGTGCCAGTAGTTCGGGACAGGGAGGCAATCAGCCCCAGCATTTT. Protein sequence: CASSSGQGGNQPQHF.

The chain employs TRBV29-1 and TRBJ1-1; 7 nucleotides match TRBD1. CDR1 and CDR2 (germline): SQVTM, ANQGSEA. The CDR3 contains 14 residues. The CDR3 is CTIRSETGTTEAFF. CDR3 nucleotides: TGCACCATACGGAGCGAGACAGGGACCACTGAAGCTTTCTTT.

The chain recombines TRBV12-3 or TRBV12-4 with TRBJ2-7; tentatively, D is TRBD2 (7 bases). V lost 6 bases and J 2 bases, leaving 11 bases between the germline ends. CDR3 length: 13 amino acids. The CDR3 loop reads CASRRGGTYEQYF. The CDR3 DNA reads TGTGCCAGCAGACGCGGGGGCACCTACGAGCAGTACTTC.

The chain links TRBV9 to TRBJ1-1; D is possibly TRBD1 (5 bases). The germline V and J ends were trimmed by 8 bases and 5 bases, with 25 bases remaining between them. CDR3 length equals 16 residues. Germline V lookup: CDR1 SGDLS, CDR2 YYNGEE. The CDR3 spells CASTQGWGFRGTEAFF. CDR3 bases: TGTGCCAGTACCCAGGGCTGGGGCTTTCGAGGGACTGAAGCTTTCTTT.

With regard to this clonotype: The junction departs from the called germline gene at one end, perhaps through a read error. The chain recombines TRBV29-1 with TRBJ2-3; D perhaps matches TRBD2 (6 bases). CDR3 length: 16 amino acids. Per germline, CDR1 SQVTM and CDR2 ANQGSEA. Here the CDR3 DNA reads TGCAGCGTGGAAGGTGGCTCAGGCGGGACGGTAGATACGCAGTATTTT. As protein: CSVEGGSGGTVDTQYF.

The gene calls are TRBV20-1 and TRBJ2-5, with D maybe TRBD2 (5 bases). CDR1 is DFQATT, CDR2 SNEGSKA, per germline (reference sequence). V lost 3 bases and J 5 bases, leaving 13 bases between the germline ends. The CDR3 spans 13 residues. The CDR3 nucleotides are TGCAGTGCTAGGAAGCGGATGGGGGAGACCCAGTACTTC. Amino acids: CSARKRMGETQYF.

The CDR3 spells CSAGLEFKNIQYF. The CDR3 nucleotides read TGCAGTGCTGGACTTGAATTCAAAAACATTCAGTACTTC. This chain joins TRBV20-1 and TRBJ2-4, with a weak D call TRBD2 (5 bases). Trimming stripped 5 bases from V and 3 bases from J, with 11 bases between. CDR1 and CDR2 (germline): DFQATT, SNEGSKA (reference sequence). The CDR3 is 13 amino acids.

The V call is TRBV20-1, the J call TRBJ2-3; D call uncertain. The CDR3 spans 15 residues. V lost 3 bases and J 0 bases, leaving 13 bases between the germline ends. CDR1 is DFQATT, CDR2 SNEGSKA, per germline (reference sequence). The CDR3 reads CSASWRSLSTDTQYF. The CDR3 coding sequence is TGCAGTGCTAGTTGGCGGTCCCTTAGCACAGATACGCAGTATTTT.

This chain uses TRBV5-1 with TRBJ1-2, with 9 bases lining up with TRBD1. Germline V gene lookup returns CDR1 SGHRS and CDR2 YFSETQ. The CDR3 has 15 residues. The J segment lost 4 bases and the V segment lost 2 bases, leaving 6 bases of the junction unmatched. The CDR3 loop is CASSLQGAQGYGYTF. CDR3 bases: TGCGCCAGCAGCTTACAGGGGGCGCAGGGCTATGGCTACACCTTC. The whole variable domain, filled in from reference TRBV5-1 and TRBJ1-2, reads KAGVTQTPRYLIKTRGQQVTLSCSPISGHRSVSWYQQTPGQGLQFLFEYFSETQRNKGNFPGRFSGRQFSNSRSEMNVSTLELGDSALYLCASSLQGAQGYGYTFGSGTRLTVV.

The genes are TRBV29-1 and TRBJ2-5; D may be TRBD1 (6 bases). The V gene lost 8 bases and the J gene lost 1 base, with 11 bases spanning the gap. Germline V CDR1 and CDR2: SQVTM, ANQGSEA. This CDR3 contains 12 residues. This chain's CDR3 is CSSRTAQETQYF. CDR3 DNA sequence: TGCAGCTCAAGGACAGCCCAAGAGACCCAGTACTTC.

The chain carries TRBV6-5 and TRBJ2-3, with a possible D match to TRBD2 (6 bases). The germline V and J ends were trimmed by 2 bases and 5 bases, with 11 bases remaining between them. The germline gives CDR1 MNHEY, CDR2 SVGAGI. The CDR3 has 14 amino acids. CDR3 in DNA: TGTGCCAGCAGTTACGCGCCCGGGAGAGATACGCAGTATTTT. This gives the protein CASSYAPGRDTQYF.

The chain joins TRBV4-3 to TRBJ1-2; perhaps TRBD1 as D (6 bases). This CDR3 is built from 16 residues. Looked up from germline, CDR1 is LGHNA and CDR2 is YSLEER. V shed 0 bases and J shed 4 bases, with 15 bases lying between them. CDR3 bases: TGCGCCAGCAGCCAAGATCTACAGGACAGAGGCTATGGCTACACCTTC. It yields the protein CASSQDLQDRGYGYTF.

The CDR3 region is CASRQGSNQPQHF. DNA for the CDR3: TGTGCCAGCAGACAGGGGTCCAATCAGCCCCAGCATTTT. This chain links TRBV27 with TRBJ1-5, with 7 bases that match TRBD1. The CDR3 consists of 13 residues. Per the germline V gene, CDR1 is MNHEY and CDR2 is SMNVEV (reference sequence). The V and J ends lost 6 bases and 3 bases, in that order; junction bases with no gene match: 2.

CDR3 sequence: CASSVNRVEKLFF. CDR3 DNA sequence: TGTGCCAGCAGCGTCAACAGGGTTGAAAAACTGTTTTTT. The chain couples TRBV6-6 to TRBJ1-4; perhaps TRBD1 as D (6 bases). The CDR3 loop spans 13 amino acids. Trimming cost V 6 bases and J 7 bases, with 12 bases left between them. The germline V gene encodes CDR1 MNHNY and CDR2 SVGAGI (reference sequence).

The chain employs TRBV20-1 and TRBJ2-7, with D tentatively TRBD1 (6 bases). Per germline, CDR1 DFQATT and CDR2 SNEGSKA (reference sequence). V lost 7 bases, J lost 3 bases, and 10 bases lay in between. The CDR3 length is 11 residues. The CDR3 region has the DNA TGCAGTGTTTCCAGGGGCTACGAGCAGTACTTC. This gives the protein CSVSRGYEQYF.

The chain carries TRBV6-2 or TRBV6-3 and TRBJ2-3; either TRBD1 or TRBD2 may fit D (6 bases each). This CDR3 region has 15 residues. Germline-derived CDR1 and CDR2 are MNHEY and SVGEGT. Trimming shortened V by 4 bases and J by 7 bases, and 18 bases separated the two germline ends. CDR3 region: CASSSLSGGTHTQYF. CDR3 coding DNA: TGTGCCAGCAGTTCCCTATCCGGGGGCACGCATACGCAGTATTTT.

The CDR3 loop is CASSIVGQGRGYTF. The CDR3 DNA sequence: TGTGCCAGTAGTATCGTCGGACAGGGGAGAGGCTACACCTTC. The chain uses TRBV19 and TRBJ1-2; 9 bases map to TRBD1. This CDR3 spans 14 amino acids. Germline CDR1 is LNHDA and CDR2 is SQIVND (reference sequence). Unmatched junction bases numbered 7, after V lost 3 bases and J lost 8 bases.

This clonotype was observed a few times. The chain employs TRBV29-1 and TRBJ1-5, with 9 bases identical to TRBD1. J was trimmed by 3 bases and V by 8 bases; bases with no gene match: 5. From germline, CDR1 is SQVTM and CDR2 ANQGSEA. The CDR3 consists of 13 residues. The CDR3 sequence is CSYGQGINQPQHF. CDR3 nucleotide sequence: TGCAGCTACGGACAGGGGATCAATCAGCCCCAGCATTTT.

This rearrangement joins TRBV19 to TRBJ2-1, with D possibly matching TRBD2 (6 bases). V gave up 5 bases and J gave up 10 bases, with 15 bases separating them. In germline, CDR1 is LNHDA, CDR2 SQIVND (reference sequence). The CDR3 contains 13 residues. This CDR3 reads CASSSRLGPEQFF. In DNA, the CDR3 is TGTGCCAGTAGTTCGCGACTAGGACCGGAGCAGTTCTTC.

The V and J genes are TRBV27 and TRBJ2-1; 10 nucleotides line up with TRBD2. The CDR3 covers 16 residues. Germline-derived CDR1 and CDR2 are MNHEY and SMNVEV (reference sequence). V lost 2 bases and J lost 6; bases outside the gene matches: 7. DNA of the CDR3: TGTGCCAGCAGTTTAATACTAGCGGGGAAAACCAATGAGCAGTTCTTC. This encodes CASSLILAGKTNEQFF.

The J gene is TRBJ1-2, the V gene TRBV20-1; 7 bases fit TRBD1. Unmatched junction bases numbered 11, after V lost 4 bases and J lost 9 bases. The CDR3 has 13 residues. Germline V gives CDR1 DFQATT, CDR2 SNEGSKA (reference sequence). CDR3 region: CSAIDRVRESYTF. The CDR3, as DNA: TGCAGTGCTATTGACAGGGTACGTGAAAGCTACACCTTC.

The rearrangement uses TRBV6-6 and TRBJ1-2; TRBD1 aligns across 9 bases. Germline V gene lookup returns CDR1 MNHNY and CDR2 SVGAGI (reference sequence). This CDR3 contains 14 residues. Unmatched junction bases numbered 8, after V lost 6 bases and J lost 6 bases. This chain's CDR3 is CASRNRDREDGYTF. The CDR3 DNA reads TGTGCCAGCAGAAACCGGGACAGGGAGGATGGCTACACCTTC.